This T cell receptor (beta chain) appears in the sequencing data of a study of human T cells and chemical hapten exposure. As for time point: patch test 1, 2 weeks after DPC sensitization. Treatment described: therapeutic diphenylcyclopropenone sensitization with weekly scalp DPC. TCRdb recomputed calls from the RACE reads with MiXCR, one row per CDR3 protein. The profile shows some 49,000 distinct CDR3 sequences, 8% to 9.5% of them singletons. V was clipped by 1 base and J by 3 bases; unmatched bases: 4. The CDR3 sequence is 15 residues long. Germline lookup yields CDR1 SGHVS and CDR2 FQNEAQ. There are many counts of this clonotype.

V usage is TRBV7-8 and J usage is TRBJ2-3; 7 bases fit TRBD2. The clonotype originates from a woman in her forties or fifties with alopecia areata. Some clones in this sample may be carry-over from other donors' samples. The source material was whole blood, sampled in connection with sensitization to the hapten diphenylcyclopropenone (DPC). The CDR3 nucleotides are TGTGCCAGCAGCTTAGGCGCTAGCGGAACAGATACGCAGTATTTT. This translates into CASSLGASGTDTQYF.